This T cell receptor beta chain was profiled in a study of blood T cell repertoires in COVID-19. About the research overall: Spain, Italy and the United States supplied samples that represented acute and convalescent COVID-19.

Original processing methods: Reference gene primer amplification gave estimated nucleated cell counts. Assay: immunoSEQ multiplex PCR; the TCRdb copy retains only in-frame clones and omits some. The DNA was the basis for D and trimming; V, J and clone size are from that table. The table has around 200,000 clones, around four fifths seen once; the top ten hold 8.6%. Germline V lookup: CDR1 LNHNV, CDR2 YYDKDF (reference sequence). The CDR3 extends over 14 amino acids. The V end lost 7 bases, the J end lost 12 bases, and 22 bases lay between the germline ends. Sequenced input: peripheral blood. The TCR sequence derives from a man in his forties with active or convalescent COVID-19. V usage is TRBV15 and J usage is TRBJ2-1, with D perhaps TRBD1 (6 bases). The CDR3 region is CATTQARLQGRQFF. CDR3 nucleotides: TGTGCCACCACCCAGGCGAGGCTCCAGGGGAGGCAGTTCTTC. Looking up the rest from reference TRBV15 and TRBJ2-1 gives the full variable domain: DAMVIQNPRYQVTQFGKPVTLSCSQTLNHNVMYWYQQKSSQAPKLLFHYYDKDFNNEADTPDNFQSRRPNTSFCFLDIRSPGLGDTAMYLCATTQARLQGRQFFGPGTRLTVL.